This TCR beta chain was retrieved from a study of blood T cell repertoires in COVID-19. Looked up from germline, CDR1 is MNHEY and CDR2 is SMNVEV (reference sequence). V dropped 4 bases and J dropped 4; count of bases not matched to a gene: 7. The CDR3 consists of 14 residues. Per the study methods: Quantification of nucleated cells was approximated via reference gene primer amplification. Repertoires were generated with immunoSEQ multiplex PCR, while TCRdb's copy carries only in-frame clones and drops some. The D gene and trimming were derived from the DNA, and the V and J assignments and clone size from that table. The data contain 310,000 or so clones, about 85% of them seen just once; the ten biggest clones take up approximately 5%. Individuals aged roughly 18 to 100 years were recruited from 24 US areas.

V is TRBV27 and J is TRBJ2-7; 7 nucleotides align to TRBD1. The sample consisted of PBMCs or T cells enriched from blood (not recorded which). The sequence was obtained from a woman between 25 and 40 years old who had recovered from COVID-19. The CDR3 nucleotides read TGTGCCAGCAGTTCCTCGAGACAGGGTTACGAGCAGTACTTC. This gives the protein CASSSSRQGYEQYF.